This passage covers 21 T cell receptor gamma chains from one sample sequenced in a study of γδ T cells in repeated Plasmodium falciparum infection. TCRdb reanalysed the multiplex PCR reads via CATT. The table includes some 30,000 gamma-chain clones, more than 1.4% detected once. Bulk repertoires came from Vgamma9/Vdelta2+ or Vdelta2-negative gammadelta T cells flow-sorted from PBMC. The sample taken for sequencing was gamma-delta T cells from blood. The receptors stem from a pool of human donors (malaria-infected and uninfected, not separated).

This clone was counted many times. TCRdb records a much larger clone's protein for this DNA, with a difference at residue 3 that likely arises from a read error; the protein given is the translation of the DNA. This rearrangement joins TRGV9 to TRGJP. The CDR3 sequence is 17 residues long. CDR1 is GITISATS, CDR2 ISYDGTV, per germline (reference sequence). CDR3 loop: CASWEVHVGLGKKIKVF. For the CDR3, the DNA is TGTGCCTCGTGGGAGGTGCACGTTGGGTTGGGCAAAAAAATCAAGGTATTT.

This clone was seen only a few times. This likely traces to a read error, being one base from a far larger clone. Other DNA sequences of this sample code for an identical CDR3. The chain carries TRGV9 and TRGJP. Here the J gene came from matching the DNA to germline, since TCRdb omits it. With V trimmed by 3 bases and J by 6 bases, 11 bases remained unmatched. Germline CDR1 GITISATS, CDR2 ISYDGTV (reference sequence). This CDR3 comprises 18 residues. For the CDR3, the DNA is TGTGCCTTGTGGGAGAACTACGCGGGAGAGTTGGGCAAAAAAATCAAGGTATTT. Translating it yields CALWENYAGELGKKIKVF.

Details on this clone: It differs at one base from a far larger clone, so likely a read error. Other DNA sequences of this sample code for an identical CDR3. The chain has TRGV9 and TRGJP. The J gene, absent from TCRdb, was called here by matching the DNA to germline. Germline V lookup: CDR1 GITISATS, CDR2 ISYDGTV (reference sequence). The CDR3 contains 18 residues. CDR3 in amino acids: CALWEKPRGELGKKIKVF. CDR3 DNA: TGTGCCTTGTGGGAGAAACCAAGGGGGGAGTTAGGCAAAAAAATCAAGGTATTT.

Only a few counts were recorded for this clone. A far larger clone lies a single base away; this is likely a read error. The sample has other DNA sequences that encode this CDR3 too. This chain joins TRGV9 and TRGJP. The J gene was not available in TCRdb and was assigned here by matching the DNA to germline segments. CDR1 is GITISATS, CDR2 ISYDGTV, per germline (reference sequence). CDR3 length equals 18 residues. CDR3 sequence: CALWEVAPQELGKKIKVF. CDR3 bases: TGTGCCTTGTGGGAGGTGGCCCCGCAAGAGTTGGGCAAGAAAATCAAGGTATTT.

This clone occurred a few times. The protein held in TCRdb is that of a much larger clone and does not match this DNA's translation at residues 3 and 7, likely because of a read error; the protein shown is translated from the DNA. This sequence joins TRGV8 and TRGJ1 or TRGJ2. The J gene, left out of TCRdb, was set here by checking the DNA against germline. Germline V CDR1 and CDR2: VENAVY, YDSYNSRV. This CDR3 region has 13 residues. In DNA form, the CDR3 reads TGTGCCATCTGGGATAGGTGGTATTATAAGAAACTCTTT. Encoded protein: CAIWDRWYYKKLF.

This clone was seen many times. V and J are TRGV5 and TRGJP2. TCRdb gives no J gene; it was assigned here by matching the DNA to germline. This CDR3 region has 15 residues. Germline loops: CDR1 VINAFY, CDR2 YDVSNSKD. With 4 bases clipped from V and 4 bases from J, the junction kept 9 bases outside the gene matches. This CDR3 is CATWEGGTSDWIKTF. The CDR3 DNA reads as TGTGCCACCTGGGAAGGGGGGACTAGTGATTGGATCAAGACGTTT.

For this clone: TCRdb shows a much larger clone's protein in place of this DNA's translation, and the two differ at residue 5, likely through a read error; the protein shown is translated from the DNA. This chain links TRGV4 with TRGJ1 or TRGJ2. Germline CDR1 is EGSTGY and CDR2 is YDSYTSSV. J was trimmed by 7 bases and V by 4 bases; bases with no gene match: 7. The CDR3 contains 12 residues. The CDR3 sequence: CATWEGQYKKLF. The CDR3 DNA is TGTGCCACCTGGGAGGGACAATATAAGAAACTCTTT.

There are many counts of this clone. TCRdb has a much larger clone's protein, which differs at residue 12 from the translation of this DNA, likely because of a read error; what is shown is the protein translated from the DNA. There is no J gene call, but TRGV9 is given as the V gene. This CDR3 has 14 residues. The V gene's germline CDR1 is GITISATS and CDR2 ISYDGTV (reference sequence). CDR3 in amino acids: CALWEVLNYYKRLF. The CDR3 coding sequence is TGTGCCTTGTGGGAGGTGTTGAATTATTATAAGAGACTCTTT.

The table lists this clone with many counts. Other DNA sequences of this sample code for an identical CDR3. The rearrangement links TRGV4 to TRGJ1 or TRGJ2. The germline CDR1 and CDR2 sequences are EGSTGY and YDSYTSSV. This CDR3 is 11 amino acids long. J lost 5 bases, V lost 4 bases, and 2 bases had no gene match. CDR3 region: CATWDNYKKLF. The CDR3 DNA sequence: TGTGCCACCTGGGACAATTATAAGAAACTCTTT.

There are a few counts of this clone. Since a far larger clone is one base different, this is likely a read error. Different DNA sequences within this sample yield the same CDR3. J gene calling gave no result, while the V gene is TRGV9. There are 15 residues in the CDR3. Germline V gene sequence: CDR1 GITISATS, CDR2 ISYDGTV (reference sequence). The CDR3 spells CALWEVPRHHYKKLF. As DNA, the CDR3 is TGTGCCTTGTGGGAGGTGCCCCGACATCATTATAAGAAACTCTTC.

This clone was picked up a small number of times. This DNA's translation differs at residue 10 from TCRdb's protein, which comes from a much larger clone; a read error is likely, and the protein shown is translated from the DNA. This chain links TRGV3 with TRGJ1 or TRGJ2. TCRdb gives no J gene; it was assigned here by matching the DNA to germline. Germline values: CDR1 VTNTFY, CDR2 YDVSTARD (reference sequence). This CDR3 has 13 residues. The CDR3 DNA sequence: TGTGCCACCTGGGACTCGTATTATTATACGAAACTCTTT. This sequence encodes CATWDSYYYTKLF.

The table lists this clone with a few counts. This DNA's translation and the protein TCRdb lists, from a much larger clone, do not match at residue 12, likely due to a read error; the protein shown is translated from the DNA. This sequence joins TRGV9 and TRGJP. TCRdb lists no J gene, so it was determined here by aligning the DNA to germline. CDR3 size: 17 residues. Looked up from germline, CDR1 is GITISATS and CDR2 is ISYDGTV (reference sequence). CDR3 coding DNA: TGTGCCTTGTGGGACCCTGCGTGGGAGTTGGGCGAAAAAATCAAGGTATTT. Its translation is CALWDPAWELGEKIKVF.

In the case of this clone: One base separates it from a far larger clone, so it is likely a read error. The identical CDR3 is also encoded by other nucleotide sequences in the sample. The chain uses TRGV9 and TRGJP. No J gene was available from TCRdb, and it was assigned here by a germline match of the DNA. Germline V gene lookup returns CDR1 GITISATS and CDR2 ISYDGTV (reference sequence). CDR3 length: 18 amino acids. This chain's CDR3 is CALWEGTKEGLGKKIKVF. CDR3 DNA: TGTGCTTTGTGGGAGGGTACGAAAGAGGGGTTGGGCAAAAAAATCAAGGTATTT.

This clone occurred many times. The protein TCRdb gives is from a much larger clone and does not agree with this DNA's translation at residue 10, likely a read error; the protein shown here comes from the DNA. The chain joins TRGV9 to TRGJ1 or TRGJ2. Germline loops: CDR1 GITISATS, CDR2 ISYDGTV (reference sequence). The CDR3 runs 14 residues. CDR3 in DNA: TGTGCCTTGTGGGAGGCGCACCGTTATCATAAGAAACTCTTT. Its translation is CALWEAHRYHKKLF.

Turning to this clone: The TCRdb record carries a much larger clone's protein, which differs from this DNA's translation at residue 9; a read error is the likely cause, and the protein listed here is the DNA translation. The chain joins TRGV2 to TRGJ1 or TRGJ2. Since TCRdb gives no J gene, matching the DNA to germline was used here to assign it. The CDR3 spans 14 residues. V lost 0 bases, J lost 5 bases, and 7 bases stayed unmatched. Germline CDR1 EGSNGY, CDR2 YDSYNSKV. In DNA, the CDR3 is TGTGCCACCTGGGACGGGCTCGTCAATTATAAGAAACTCTTT. Its translation: CATWDGLVNYKKLF.

This clone has a handful of counts. TCRdb assigns this DNA the protein of a much larger clone, which departs from its translation at residue 6; this likely reflects a read error, and the protein shown comes from translating the DNA. V usage is TRGV9 and J usage is TRGJ1 or TRGJ2. V lost 11 bases to trimming and J lost 0 bases; unmatched junction nucleotides: 13. Germline V gene sequence: CDR1 GITISATS, CDR2 ISYDGTV (reference sequence). This CDR3 has 14 residues. The CDR3 bases are TGTGCCTCGATAGTCCTCAAGAATTATTATAAGAAACTCTTT. Translated: CASIVLKNYYKKLF.

A few counts support this clone. The mismatch at residue 12 between this DNA's translation and the TCRdb protein of a much larger clone likely reflects a read error; the protein shown is translated from the DNA. The V gene was identified as TRGV9, while no J gene was called. This CDR3 comprises 14 residues. Germline V gives CDR1 GITISATS, CDR2 ISYDGTV (reference sequence). The CDR3 nucleotides are TGTGCCTTGTGGGAGGTTACGAATTATTATAAGGAACTCTTT. Residues: CALWEVTNYYKELF.

This clone was detected ten times or more. The rearrangement joins TRGV8 to TRGJP2. The J gene comes from matching the DNA to germline here; TCRdb lacks it. V lost 0 bases to trimming and J lost 5 bases; unmatched junction nucleotides: 9. Germline V gene data show CDR1 as VENAVY and CDR2 as YDSYNSRV. The length of the CDR3 is 16 residues. CDR3 DNA: TGTGCCACCTGGGATAGGCCCGGGGGCAGTGATTGGATCAAGACGTTT. It specifies CATWDRPGGSDWIKTF.

This clone has a count of ten or more. This rearrangement joins TRGV2 to TRGJ1 or TRGJ2. CDR1 and CDR2 from the germline V gene are EGSNGY and YDSYNSKV. The length of the CDR3 is 14 residues. Unmatched junction bases numbered 9, after V lost 1 base and J lost 6 bases. CDR3 sequence (DNA): TGTGCCACCTGGGACGGACGACTCATTTATAAGAAACTCTTT. This sequence encodes CATWDGRLIYKKLF.

This clone turned up a few times. The likely explanation is a read error, given a far larger clone one base away. Other DNA sequences of this sample code for an identical CDR3. The gene calls are TRGV9 and TRGJP. TCRdb offers no J gene call, so here the DNA was matched to germline to obtain one. J was trimmed by 12 bases and V by 4 bases; bases with no gene match: 9. CDR1 is GITISATS, CDR2 ISYDGTV, per germline (reference sequence). The CDR3 runs to 15 residues. This CDR3 is CALWEVRPGKKIKVF. In nucleotides, the CDR3 is TGTGCCTTGTGGGAAGTGCGTCCGGGCAAAAAAATCAAGGTATTT.

As to this clone: TCRdb shows a much larger clone's protein in place of this DNA's translation, and the two differ at residue 5, likely through a read error; the protein shown is translated from the DNA. J is TRGJP and V is TRGV9. TCRdb lists no J gene, so it was determined here by aligning the DNA to germline. After removal of 5 bases from V and 11 bases from J, the junction contained 6 bases not matched to a gene. Germline CDR1 and CDR2: GITISATS and ISYDGTV (reference sequence). This CDR3 region has 14 residues. The CDR3, as DNA: TGTGCCTTGTGGGGGGCAATGGGCAAAAAAATCAAGGTATTT. The encoded protein is CALWGAMGKKIKVF.